The 25 T cell receptor beta chains presented below share a single source sample, sequenced in a study of blood T cell repertoires in COVID-19. TCRdb's table, derived via immunoSEQ multiplex PCR, lists solely in-frame clones and lacks some. The sample gives roughly 220,000 clones, about 83% of which show up once; approximately 7.3% is in the top ten. The sample was PBMCs or T cells enriched from blood (not recorded which). The receptors derive from a woman aged 40 to 49 who had recovered from COVID-19.

This chain uses TRBV9 with TRBJ1-1; possible D gene TRBD1, 6 bases. V was shortened by 1 base and J by 5 bases, with 18 bases between the two germline ends. Germline V lookup: CDR1 SGDLS, CDR2 YYNGEE. This CDR3 has 16 residues. CDR3 amino acids: CASSVLPVGGETEAFF. The CDR3 DNA is TGTGCCAGCAGCGTACTTCCAGTTGGGGGCGAGACTGAAGCTTTCTTT.

The chain couples TRBV11-3 to TRBJ2-4; 9 nucleotides line up with TRBD2. Germline loops: CDR1 SGHNT, CDR2 YENEEA. Trimming removed 0 bases from V and 6 bases from J; junction bases left unmatched: 9. The CDR3 is 17 residues long. CDR3 amino acids: CASSLDLVAGVTNIQYF. The CDR3 coding sequence is TGTGCCAGCAGCTTAGATCTGGTAGCGGGAGTCACAAACATTCAGTACTTC.

This clone appeared once. This chain's CDR3 is CASSLLGQGSKGYTF. CDR3 nucleotides: TGTGCCAGCAGCCTTCTGGGACAGGGGTCCAAGGGCTACACCTTC. The genes are TRBV6-2 or TRBV6-3 and TRBJ1-2, with 10 bases identical to TRBD1. V dropped 6 bases and J dropped 8; count of bases not matched to a gene: 12. The CDR3 has 15 amino acids. Germline V gene lookup returns CDR1 MNHEY and CDR2 SVGEGT.

The rearrangement uses TRBV29-1 and TRBJ2-7; 13 nucleotides agree with TRBD2. The CDR3 runs to 16 residues. With V trimmed by 0 bases and J by 7 bases, 9 bases remained unmatched. Germline values: CDR1 SQVTM, CDR2 ANQGSEA. CDR3 in amino acids: CSVEDQLAGGPQEQYF. DNA for the CDR3: TGCAGCGTTGAAGATCAACTAGCGGGAGGGCCGCAAGAGCAGTACTTC.

This clone was found once. This chain connects TRBV7-2 to TRBJ2-7, with 7 bases that match TRBD2. This CDR3 spans 14 amino acids. Germline CDR1 and CDR2: SGHTA and FQGNSA. With V trimmed by 4 bases and J by 3 bases, 6 bases remained unmatched. CDR3: CASSWGGTNYEQYF. In nucleotides, the CDR3 is TGTGCCAGCAGCTGGGGGGGTACGAACTACGAGCAGTACTTC.

V and J are TRBV7-8 and TRBJ2-7; perhaps TRBD1 as D (6 bases). Trimming took off 3 bases at V and 3 bases at J, with 15 bases between the two ends. Germline CDR1 reads SGHVS; CDR2 reads FQNEAQ. There are 15 residues in the CDR3. CDR3 nucleotide sequence: TGTGCCAGCAGCTTCCCCGGGACATCTGGCTACGAGCAGTACTTC. Translating gives CASSFPGTSGYEQYF.

This chain connects TRBV5-1 to TRBJ1-1, with TRBD1 identical over 8 bases. Germline trimming cut 3 bases from V and 4 bases from J; bases unmatched to any gene: 8. CDR1 and CDR2 (germline): SGHRS, YFSETQ. The CDR3 consists of 15 residues. The CDR3 is CASSSRTGLATEAFF. The DNA for the CDR3 is TGCGCCAGCAGCTCTCGGACAGGGTTGGCCACTGAAGCTTTCTTT.

In this sample, this clone turned up a few times. The rearrangement uses TRBV28 and TRBJ1-5; 11 positions agree with TRBD1. The junction had 6 bases not matched to a gene; V was cut back by 6 bases and J by 5 bases. The CDR3 is 15 amino acids. Germline CDR1 and CDR2: MDHEN and SYDVKM. The DNA of the CDR3 is TGTGCCAGCAGCGGGGGACAGGGGGGCGATCAGCCCCAGCATTTT. Its protein is CASSGGQGGDQPQHF.

The chain uses TRBV5-1 and TRBJ2-6; possible D gene TRBD1, 6 bases. Germline V gene sequence: CDR1 SGHRS, CDR2 YFSETQ. Deletions cut 8 bases from V and 3 bases from J, with 9 bases between. The CDR3 contains 13 residues. The CDR3 protein is CASKGDGANVLTF. DNA of the CDR3: TGCGCCAGTAAGGGGGATGGGGCCAACGTCCTGACTTTC. Full variable domain (outside the CDR3, taken from reference TRBV5-1 and TRBJ2-6): KAGVTQTPRYLIKTRGQQVTLSCSPISGHRSVSWYQQTPGQGLQFLFEYFSETQRNKGNFPGRFSGRQFSNSRSEMNVSTLELGDSALYLCASKGDGANVLTFGAGSRLTVL.

The chain has TRBV7-9 and TRBJ2-7; 12 nucleotides line up with TRBD2. The V segment lost 6 bases and the J segment 3 bases; nucleotides outside the gene matches: 18. Germline lookup yields CDR1 SEHNR and CDR2 FQNEAQ (reference sequence). The CDR3 contains 19 residues. DNA of the CDR3: TGTGCCAGCAGACCCTACCCGACTAGCGGGAGCTCGCCTAACTACGAGCAGTACTTC. Protein sequence: CASRPYPTSGSSPNYEQYF.

In DNA form, the CDR3 reads TGTGCCAGCAGTTTTAGGGCACCGGGACTAGCGGGAGGGCTTAGCGAGCAGTACGTC. Amino acid sequence: CASSFRAPGLAGGLSEQYV. The J gene is TRBJ2-7, the V gene TRBV27; 16 bases match TRBD2. Germline assignment: CDR1 MNHEY and CDR2 SMNVEV (reference sequence). The CDR3 totals 19 residues. V lost 3 bases and J lost 6; bases outside the gene matches: 14.

The chain couples TRBV2 to TRBJ2-5; TRBD1 is a possible D gene (5 bases). This CDR3 spans 15 amino acids. The germline V and J ends were trimmed by 6 bases and 1 base, with 15 bases remaining between them. Looked up from germline, CDR1 is SNHLY and CDR2 is FYNNEI. The CDR3 loop reads CASSLSKGVQETQYF. The DNA for the CDR3 is TGTGCCAGCAGCCTATCCAAAGGGGTCCAAGAGACCCAGTACTTC.

This chain's CDR3 is CASRDSGSSYNEQFF. The CDR3 DNA reads TGTGCCAGCAGAGATAGCGGGAGCTCCTACAATGAGCAGTTCTTC. This sequence joins TRBV3-1 (or the pseudogene TRBV3-2) and TRBJ2-1; 9 positions match TRBD2. Germline V gives CDR1 LGHDT, CDR2 YNNKEL (reference sequence). V lost 6 bases, J lost 0 bases, and 3 bases stayed unmatched. This CDR3 contains 15 residues.

In nucleotides, the CDR3 is TGTGCCAGCAGCGCGACTAGTTTAGAGACCCAGTACTTC. Its translation is CASSATSLETQYF. The chain links TRBV12-3 or TRBV12-4 to TRBJ2-5, with D tentatively TRBD2 (6 bases). Between the trimmed V and J ends, which lost 6 bases and 4 bases, there was a span of 12 bases. CDR3 length equals 13 residues.

V and J are TRBV5-6 and TRBJ2-1, with unresolved D. Germline V gene sequence: CDR1 SGHDT, CDR2 YYEEEE. The CDR3 runs to 13 residues. V lost 3 bases, J lost 4 bases, and 8 bases lay in between. The CDR3 DNA sequence: TGTGCCAGCAGCTCTCAGGATTACAATGAGCAGTTCTTC. Protein product: CASSSQDYNEQFF.

The V call is TRBV9, the J call TRBJ2-1, with 7 bases identical to TRBD1. With V trimmed by 6 bases and J by 0 bases, 6 bases remained unmatched. The germline gives CDR1 SGDLS, CDR2 YYNGEE. The CDR3 covers 15 residues. The CDR3 DNA reads as TGTGCCAGCAACGAAGGGACAGTCTCCTACAATGAGCAGTTCTTC. This gives the protein CASNEGTVSYNEQFF.

The chain has TRBV19 and TRBJ2-1; 11 positions match TRBD2. Germline CDR1 is LNHDA and CDR2 is SQIVND (reference sequence). This CDR3 is built from 16 residues. V trimming: 6 bases; J trimming: 4 bases; junction bases outside the gene matches: 8. The CDR3, as DNA: TGTGCCAGTAGCTTGACATTAGCGGGAGGGTACAATGAGCAGTTCTTC. It specifies CASSLTLAGGYNEQFF.

V gene TRBV5-6 combines with J gene TRBJ2-3, with 7 nucleotides matching TRBD2. Germline-derived CDR1 and CDR2 are SGHDT and YYEEEE. The CDR3 spans 16 residues. V trimming: 4 bases; J trimming: 7 bases; junction bases outside the gene matches: 15. The DNA for the CDR3 is TGTGCCAGCAGCACGACTGACTTGAGGCGGGGGAATACGCAGTATTTT. Its protein is CASSTTDLRRGNTQYF.

The CDR3 here is CASSPPGLAGIETQYF. In nucleotides, the CDR3 is TGTGCCAGCAGCCCCCCGGGACTAGCGGGTATAGAGACCCAGTACTTC. The rearrangement uses TRBV7-9 and TRBJ2-5; 12 bases fit TRBD2. The CDR3 sequence is 16 residues long. Germline V CDR1 and CDR2: SEHNR, FQNEAQ (reference sequence). The junction had 8 bases not matched to a gene; V was cut back by 5 bases and J by 4 bases.

A few counts support this clone. The CDR3 is CASRPREFGEQYF. DNA of the CDR3: TGTGCCAGCAGACCCAGGGAATTTGGCGAGCAGTACTTC. The chain employs TRBV6-5 and TRBJ2-7; D possibly corresponds to TRBD1 (5 bases). CDR1 and CDR2 (germline): MNHEY, SVGAGI. The V end lost 6 bases, the J end lost 6 bases, and 15 bases lay between the germline ends. CDR3 length equals 13 residues.

V is TRBV11-3 and J is TRBJ2-7; 7 nucleotides align to TRBD1. Germline V CDR1 and CDR2: SGHNT, YENEEA. CDR3 size: 13 residues. The junction had 6 bases not matched to a gene; V was cut back by 1 base and J by 9 bases. CDR3 region: CASSLGDSFSQYV. The CDR3 nucleotides are TGTGCCAGCAGCTTAGGGGACAGTTTTTCGCAGTACGTC.

The V call is TRBV29-1, the J call TRBJ2-1; the match to TRBD1 covers 8 bases. Germline values: CDR1 SQVTM, CDR2 ANQGSEA. V gave up 6 bases and J gave up 4 bases; unmatched junction bases: 5. This CDR3 has 13 residues. CDR3 sequence: CSVPDRAYNEQFF. The CDR3 DNA reads as TGCAGCGTCCCGGACAGGGCTTACAATGAGCAGTTCTTC.

In its sample, this clone was seen once. A single base separates this from a much larger clone, so it may be a read error. This chain links TRBV7-8 with TRBJ1-1; 7 bases line up with TRBD1. This CDR3 comprises 15 residues. Germline trimming cut 1 base from V and 1 base from J; bases unmatched to any gene: 3. The germline gives CDR1 SGHVS, CDR2 FQNEAQ. This CDR3 reads CASSLDAGGNTEAFF. DNA of the CDR3: TGTGCCAGCAGCTTAGATGCAGGGGGGAACACTGAAGCTTTCTTT.

This chain uses TRBV28 with TRBJ1-2; 7 bases fit TRBD1. This CDR3 contains 15 residues. The trim removed 3 bases at V and 8 bases at J, leaving 12 bases unmatched. Germline values: CDR1 MDHEN, CDR2 SYDVKM. The CDR3 nucleotides read TGTGCCAGCAGTTTCCAAGGGACAGATTACCGCGGCTACACCTTC. Its protein product is CASSFQGTDYRGYTF.

The chain joins TRBV2 to TRBJ1-3, with TRBD1 matching 10 bases. This CDR3 has 15 amino acids. J lost 9 bases, V lost 6 bases, and 11 bases had no gene match. In germline, CDR1 is SNHLY, CDR2 FYNNEI. As DNA, the CDR3 is TGTGCCAGCAGCTACGGACAGGGGGGCGAAGGCACCATATATTTT. This gives the protein CASSYGQGGEGTIYF.